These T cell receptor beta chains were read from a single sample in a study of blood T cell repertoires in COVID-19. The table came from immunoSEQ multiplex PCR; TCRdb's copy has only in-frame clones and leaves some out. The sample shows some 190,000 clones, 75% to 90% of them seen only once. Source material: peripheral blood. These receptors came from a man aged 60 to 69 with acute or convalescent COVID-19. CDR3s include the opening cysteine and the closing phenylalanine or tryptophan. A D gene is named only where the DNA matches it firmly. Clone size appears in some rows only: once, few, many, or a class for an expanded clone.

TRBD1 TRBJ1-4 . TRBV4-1 TGCGCCAGCAGCCAAGATTTAACAGGGGGAGGGGAAAAACTGTTTTTT CASSQDLTGGGEKLFF
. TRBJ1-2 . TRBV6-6 TGTGCCAGCAGTCGTGGTTATCGGGCAGGGAGGAACTATGGCTACACCTTC CASSRGYRAGRNYGYTF
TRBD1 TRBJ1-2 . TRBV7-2 TGTGCCAGCAGCCGCGGGGACAGGGGGGGCTATGGCTACACCTTC CASSRGDRGGYGYTF
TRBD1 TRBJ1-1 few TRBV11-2 TGTGCCAGCAGCCGTCCGACAGGGCGGAACACTGAAGCTTTCTTT CASSRPTGRNTEAFF
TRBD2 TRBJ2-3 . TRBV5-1 TGCGCCAGCAGCTTGGTAGCGGGGGGCGCCACAGATACGCAGTATTTT CASSLVAGGATDTQYF
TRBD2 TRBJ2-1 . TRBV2 TGTGCCAGCAGACTAGCGGGACCCAATGAGCAGTTCTTC CASRLAGPNEQFF
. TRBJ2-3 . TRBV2 TGTGCCAGCGGCCAACAGGGCTCTCACACAGATACGCAGTATTTT CASGQQGSHTDTQYF
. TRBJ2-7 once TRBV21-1 TGTGCCAGCAGCAAAGGAAGGGGCCATAGGGGCTCCTACGAGCAGTACTTC CASSKGRGHRGSYEQYF
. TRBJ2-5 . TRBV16 TGTGCCAGCAGCCAATCGGCATACAGGCCCCAAGAGACCCAGTACTTC CASSQSAYRPQETQYF
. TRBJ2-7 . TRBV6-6 TGTGCCAGCAGTTACGGGTGGCGGGGGCTTGCCTACGAGCAGTACTTC CASSYGWRGLAYEQYF
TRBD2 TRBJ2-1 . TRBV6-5 TGTGCCAGCAGTTACTCTACTAGCGTCAATGAGCAGTTCTTC CASSYSTSVNEQFF
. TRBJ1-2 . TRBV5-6 TGTGCCAGCAGCTTAGCAGGCTATGGCTACACCTTC CASSLAGYGYTF
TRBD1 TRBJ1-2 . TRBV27 TGTGCCAGCAGTCACAAAATGACAGGGACCTATGGCTACACCTTC CASSHKMTGTYGYTF